These 30 T cell receptor beta chains originate from one sample sequenced in a study of blood T cell repertoires in COVID-19. The repertoire was sequenced with immunoSEQ multiplex PCR; TCRdb's copy has only in-frame clones and lacks some. The repertoire holds around 290,000 clones, with more than 85% as singletons. The sequenced sample consisted of peripheral blood. These receptor sequences come from a middle-aged man with acute or convalescent COVID-19.

CDR3 DNA: TGCGCCAGCCACCGGGGGGGCACAGATACGCAGTATTTT. It specifies CASHRGGTDTQYF. The genes are TRBV5-1 and TRBJ2-3; TRBD2 matches 7 bases. The CDR3 contains 13 residues. V lost 7 bases and J lost 1; bases outside the gene matches: 3. Germline assignment: CDR1 SGHRS and CDR2 YFSETQ.

The chain recombines TRBV9 with TRBJ1-3; the match to TRBD1 covers 7 bases. J gave up 4 bases and V 0 bases, and 13 bases lay outside the gene matches. The CDR3 is 18 amino acids. Germline CDR1 reads SGDLS; CDR2 reads YYNGEE. The CDR3 sequence is CASSVADPVTGSGNTIYF. The CDR3 nucleotides are TGTGCCAGCAGCGTAGCCGACCCGGTGACAGGGTCGGGAAACACCATATATTTT.

The rearrangement joins TRBV27 to TRBJ1-2; 10 nucleotides align to TRBD1. CDR1 and CDR2 (germline): MNHEY, SMNVEV (reference sequence). Losses at the gene ends were 5 bases for V and 8 bases for J; bases not matched to a gene: 8. This CDR3 region has 14 residues. As DNA, the CDR3 is TGTGCCAGCAGTCGTGGGGGACAGGGGATGGGCTACACCTTC. Translating gives CASSRGGQGMGYTF.

The rearrangement joins TRBV28 to TRBJ1-2, with 8 bases matching TRBD1. V trimming: 7 bases; J trimming: 4 bases; junction bases outside the gene matches: 11. Germline V lookup: CDR1 MDHEN, CDR2 SYDVKM. CDR3 length: 15 residues. CDR3 in DNA: TGTGCCAGCACCAACTTAAGGACAGGGAGCTATGGCTACACCTTC. It is translated as CASTNLRTGSYGYTF.

The rearrangement joins TRBV6-5 to TRBJ1-2, with D uncertain. V was clipped by 6 bases and J by 4 bases, with 9 bases between them. CDR1 is MNHEY and CDR2 is SVGAGI in the germline V gene. The CDR3 consists of 12 residues. The CDR3 protein is CASRVEGYGYTF. The CDR3 DNA sequence: TGTGCCAGCAGAGTGGAGGGCTATGGCTACACCTTC.

The chain links TRBV12-5 to TRBJ2-1; D remains unclear. This CDR3 has 11 residues. Trimming shortened V by 6 bases and J by 4 bases, and 4 bases separated the two germline ends. Germline values: CDR1 LGHNT, CDR2 FRNRAP. The CDR3 spells CASGEYNEQFF. CDR3 in DNA: TGTGCTAGTGGCGAGTACAATGAGCAGTTCTTC.

The rearrangement joins TRBV19 to TRBJ2-7; TRBD1 might be the D (6 bases). Per the germline V gene, CDR1 is LNHDA and CDR2 is SQIVND (reference sequence). V was clipped by 2 bases and J by 1 base, with 18 bases between them. The CDR3 spans 17 residues. CDR3 sequence: CASSIRKAGVKSYEQYF. The CDR3 bases are TGTGCCAGTAGTATAAGGAAGGCAGGGGTGAAATCCTACGAGCAGTACTTC. The full variable domain, completed using reference TRBV19 and TRBJ2-7, is DGGITQSPKYLFRKEGQNVTLSCEQNLNHDAMYWYRQDPGQGLRLIYYSQIVNDFQKGDIAEGYSVSREKKESFPLTVTSAQKNPTAFYLCASSIRKAGVKSYEQYFGPGTRLTVT.

The chain has TRBV2 and TRBJ2-5; D uncertain. V lost 5 bases and J lost 5, with 12 bases in between. Germline V gene sequence: CDR1 SNHLY, CDR2 FYNNEI. The length of the CDR3 is 13 residues. CDR3 loop: CASSLMLRETQYF. The DNA for the CDR3 is TGTGCCAGCAGTCTCATGCTACGGGAGACCCAGTACTTC.

J is TRBJ1-3 and V is TRBV18; D remains ambiguous. The germline V and J ends were trimmed by 3 bases and 0 bases, with 15 bases remaining between them. From germline, CDR1 is KGHSH and CDR2 LQKENI. The CDR3 runs to 17 residues. CDR3 in DNA: TGTGCCAGCTCACCCGTCGCGGATGGGTTCTCTGGAAACACCATATATTTT. It codes for CASSPVADGFSGNTIYF.

V usage is TRBV11-1 and J usage is TRBJ2-1, with 7 nucleotides matching TRBD1. The CDR3 has 16 residues. Germline V gene sequence: CDR1 SGHAT, CDR2 FQDESV (reference sequence). V gave up 5 bases and J gave up 3 bases; unmatched junction bases: 10. CDR3 sequence (DNA): TGTGCCAGCAGCCCCTGGGACAGTTCCTTCTACAATGAGCAGTTCTTC. It is translated as CASSPWDSSFYNEQFF.

The CDR3 DNA is TGTGCCAGCAGCCAAGATCTCGGCGGGGGGGCAAGGAATGAGCAGTTCTTC. This sequence encodes CASSQDLGGGARNEQFF. The chain joins TRBV3-1 (or the pseudogene TRBV3-2) to TRBJ2-1; 9 positions match TRBD2. The CDR3 extends over 17 amino acids. The germline gives CDR1 LGHDT, CDR2 YNNKEL (reference sequence). The V segment lost 0 bases and the J segment 7 bases; nucleotides outside the gene matches: 10.

V and J are TRBV5-5 and TRBJ2-2, with 12 bases lining up with TRBD1. Germline values: CDR1 SGHKS, CDR2 YYEKEE (reference sequence). Unmatched junction bases numbered 10, after V lost 4 bases and J lost 6 bases. The CDR3 consists of 17 residues. CDR3 residues: CASSLTGTGGGSGELFF. For the CDR3, the DNA is TGTGCCAGCAGCCTTACCGGGACAGGGGGCGGGTCCGGGGAGCTGTTTTTT.

The gene calls are TRBV5-1 and TRBJ2-3; 7 nucleotides line up with TRBD2. V gave up 6 bases and J gave up 0 bases; unmatched junction bases: 16. The CDR3 sequence is 18 residues long. CDR1 and CDR2 from the germline V gene are SGHRS and YFSETQ. The CDR3 bases are TGCGCCAGCACTTATGGCGGGGGACTCCTCGCTAGCACAGATACGCAGTATTTT. Encoded protein: CASTYGGGLLASTDTQYF.

The rearrangement joins TRBV6-5 to TRBJ1-2, with 9 bases fitting TRBD1. The trim removed 6 bases at V and 4 bases at J, leaving 9 bases unmatched. The germline CDR1 and CDR2 sequences are MNHEY and SVGAGI. The CDR3 length is 15 residues. Here the CDR3 DNA reads TGTGCCAGCAGATCTACAGGGGGCAGGTCCTATGGCTACACCTTC. Protein sequence: CASRSTGGRSYGYTF.

This clone was detected a few times. V usage is TRBV18 and J usage is TRBJ1-5; no reliable D call. V was clipped by 2 bases and J by 7 bases, with 12 bases between them. Looked up from germline, CDR1 is KGHSH and CDR2 is LQKENI. The CDR3 is made up of 14 amino acids. CDR3 in DNA: TGTGCCAGCTCACCAACACCCGCCACCCAGCCCCAGCATTTT. It translates to CASSPTPATQPQHF.

The V gene is TRBV19, the J gene TRBJ1-1; maybe TRBD1 (6 bases). CDR3 length: 15 amino acids. The germline V gene has CDR1 LNHDA and CDR2 SQIVND (reference sequence). Trimming left V 0 bases short and J 6 bases short, with 14 bases between. CDR3 in DNA: TGTGCCAGTAGTATAGATCCCGGGGGGGCACCTGAAGCTTTCTTT. This gives the protein CASSIDPGGAPEAFF.

The chain links TRBV24-1 to TRBJ1-3; no clear D gene. Germline V gene sequence: CDR1 KGHDR, CDR2 SFDVKD. The CDR3 length is 13 residues. V shed 4 bases and J shed 4 bases, with 7 bases lying between them. The CDR3 protein is CATSDPKGNTIYF. CDR3 coding DNA: TGTGCCACCAGTGACCCTAAGGGAAACACCATATATTTT.

The chain links TRBV6-5 to TRBJ2-1, with TRBD2 as a possible D gene (6 bases). CDR1 is MNHEY, CDR2 SVGAGI, per germline. The CDR3 is 13 amino acids. The V end was cut by 6 bases, the J end by 7 bases, with 13 bases between. CDR3 sequence reads: CASRPGLLNEQFF. The DNA of the CDR3 is TGTGCCAGCAGACCGGGACTTCTAAATGAGCAGTTCTTC.

This chain connects TRBV13 to TRBJ2-1, with D tentatively TRBD2 (5 bases). CDR1 is PRHDT and CDR2 is FYEKMQ in the germline V gene (reference sequence). Trimming shortened V by 5 bases and J by 0 bases, and 14 bases separated the two germline ends. This CDR3 has 16 residues. The CDR3 sequence: CASSRLQKSSYNEQFF. The CDR3 coding sequence is TGTGCCAGCAGCAGACTACAGAAAAGCTCCTACAATGAGCAGTTCTTC.

This chain uses TRBV19 with TRBJ2-3; TRBD2 might be the D (7 bases). From germline, CDR1 is LNHDA and CDR2 SQIVND (reference sequence). V lost 10 bases and J lost 4, with 15 bases in between. The CDR3 has 13 residues. CDR3 sequence: CATRRGPPDTQYF. CDR3 DNA sequence: TGTGCCACTAGGCGGGGGCCCCCAGATACGCAGTATTTT.

This clone was detected only a few times. The chain combines TRBV11-2 with TRBJ2-1; D is perhaps TRBD1 (6 bases). V dropped 5 bases and J dropped 4 bases, with 9 bases sitting between them. Germline V lookup: CDR1 SGHAT, CDR2 FQNNGV. The CDR3 consists of 13 residues. As DNA, the CDR3 is TGTGCCAGCAGCCTCCAGGGGTACAATGAGCAGTTCTTC. Its protein product is CASSLQGYNEQFF.

J is TRBJ2-7 and V is TRBV2, with a weak D call TRBD1 (6 bases). This CDR3 has 13 residues. Trimming pared 6 bases from V and 2 bases from J, leaving 11 bases between. Germline CDR1 SNHLY, CDR2 FYNNEI. The CDR3 DNA follows: TGTGCCAGCAGCGCGACAGGTGCCTACGAGCAGTACTTC. Protein product: CASSATGAYEQYF.

On this clone: A junction boundary mismatches the germline segment, possibly from a read error. The rearrangement joins TRBV6-6 to TRBJ2-3; D gene ambiguous. The length of the CDR3 is 14 residues. CDR1 and CDR2 from the germline V gene are MNHNY and SVGAGI (reference sequence). The CDR3 region is CASSYSVRGDTQYF. CDR3 DNA: TGTGCCAGCAGTTACTCGGTCCGAGGAGATACACAGTATTTT.

The chain carries TRBV7-2 and TRBJ2-1; no firm D call. The CDR3 is 15 residues long. CDR1 and CDR2 (germline): SGHTA, FQGNSA. Deletions cut 1 base from V and 5 bases from J, with 12 bases between. The CDR3 region has the DNA TGTGCCAGCAGCTTAGTTTTCGGGTCAAACAATGAGCAGTTCTTC. Its translation: CASSLVFGSNNEQFF. Full variable domain (remainder filled in from reference TRBV7-2 and TRBJ2-1): GAGVSQSPSNKVTEKGKDVELRCDPISGHTALYWYRQSLGQGLEFLIYFQGNSAPDKSGLPSDRFSAERTGGSVSTLTIQRTQQEDSAVYLCASSLVFGSNNEQFFGPGTRLTVL.

The chain couples TRBV11-3 to TRBJ1-5, with D unclear. The ends were cut back, 5 bases at V and 3 bases at J, with 17 bases in the middle. This CDR3 has 16 residues. Germline assignment: CDR1 SGHNT and CDR2 YENEEA. CDR3 amino acids: CASSPYTERINQPQHF. In DNA form, the CDR3 reads TGTGCCAGCAGCCCCTATACGGAGAGGATCAATCAGCCCCAGCATTTT. Based on the CDR3 plus reference TRBV11-3 and TRBJ1-5, the full variable domain is EAGVVQSPRYKIIEKKQPVAFWCNPISGHNTLYWYLQNLGQGPELLIRYENEEAVDDSQLPKDRFSAERLKGVDSTLKIQPAELGDSAVYLCASSPYTERINQPQHFGDGTRLSIL.

This chain joins TRBV4-1 and TRBJ2-7, with D tentatively TRBD2 (7 bases). Germline CDR1 is MGHRA and CDR2 is YSYEKL. This CDR3 is 15 amino acids long. The germline V and J ends were trimmed by 1 base and 4 bases, with 14 bases remaining between them. The CDR3 region has the DNA TGCGCCAGCAGCCAAGGGGGAGGGGGAGGGTACGAGCAGTACTTC. Translating it yields CASSQGGGGGYEQYF.

This clone was seen repeatedly, ten times or more. Here the CDR3 DNA reads TGTGCCGCGCGACTAGCGGGGGCCTGGGGGGAGCAGTTCTTC. It is translated as CAARLAGAWGEQFF. The V gene is TRBV2, the J gene TRBJ2-1, with 12 nucleotides matching TRBD2. The CDR3 is 14 residues long. Trimming took 11 bases from V and 10 from J; bases not matched to a gene: 12. Looked up from germline, CDR1 is SNHLY and CDR2 is FYNNEI.

V gene TRBV11-3 combines with J gene TRBJ2-2; D gene ambiguous. Per germline, CDR1 SGHNT and CDR2 YENEEA. Trimming pared 0 bases from V and 1 base from J, leaving 3 bases between. CDR3 length equals 14 residues. The CDR3 sequence is CASSLDMNTGELFF. The CDR3 DNA reads as TGTGCCAGCAGCTTAGACATGAACACCGGGGAGCTGTTTTTT.

This sequence joins TRBV3-1 (or the pseudogene TRBV3-2) and TRBJ1-3; D gene unclear. This CDR3 contains 17 residues. The ends were cut back, 1 base at V and 4 bases at J, with 17 bases in the middle. Germline lookup yields CDR1 LGHDT and CDR2 YNNKEL (reference sequence). The CDR3: CASSQAGGRMLGNTIYF. The DNA for the CDR3 is TGTGCCAGCAGCCAAGCGGGAGGGAGGATGTTAGGAAACACCATATATTTT.

The chain carries TRBV6-5 and TRBJ1-3; no firm D call. Trimming stripped 6 bases from V and 3 bases from J, with 3 bases between. The CDR3 consists of 11 residues. Germline lookup yields CDR1 MNHEY and CDR2 SVGAGI. CDR3 nucleotide sequence: TGTGCCAGCAGCTATGGAAACACCATATATTTT. Protein sequence: CASSYGNTIYF.